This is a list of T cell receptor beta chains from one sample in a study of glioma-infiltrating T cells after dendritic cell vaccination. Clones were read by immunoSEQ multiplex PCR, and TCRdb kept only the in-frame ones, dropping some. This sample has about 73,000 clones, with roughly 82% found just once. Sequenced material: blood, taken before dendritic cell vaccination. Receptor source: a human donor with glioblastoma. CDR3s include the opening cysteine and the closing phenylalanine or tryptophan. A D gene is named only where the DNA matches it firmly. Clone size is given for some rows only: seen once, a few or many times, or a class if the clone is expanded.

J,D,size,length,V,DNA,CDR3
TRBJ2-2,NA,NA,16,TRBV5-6,TGTGCCAGCAGCCTCATGAGCAGGCCCCACACCGGGGAGCTGTTTTTT,CASSLMSRPHTGELFF
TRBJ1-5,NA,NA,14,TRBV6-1,TGTGCCAGCAGCTCCTCCAGGGCGTCCCAGCCCCAGCATTTT,CASSSSRASQPQHF
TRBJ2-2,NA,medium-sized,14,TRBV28,TGTGCCAGCAGTTTGCCTAGGTACACCGGGGAGCTGTTTTTT,CASSLPRYTGELFF
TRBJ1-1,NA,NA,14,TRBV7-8,TGTGCCAGCAGCCCCACAGGGTCGGTCACTGAAGCTTTCTTT,CASSPTGSVTEAFF
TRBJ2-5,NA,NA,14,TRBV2,TGTGCCAGCAGTGAAGCTGGGGGCGGCGAGACCCAGTACTTC,CASSEAGGGETQYF
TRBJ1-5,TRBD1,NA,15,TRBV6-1,TGTGCCAGCAGTCCACTGGACAGGTACAATCAGCCCCAGCATTTT,CASSPLDRYNQPQHF
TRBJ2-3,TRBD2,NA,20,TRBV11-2,TGTGCCAGCAGCTTAGATTCTTCCGCACCCGGGACTAGCGGGAGGGATACGCAGTATTTT,CASSLDSSAPGTSGRDTQYF
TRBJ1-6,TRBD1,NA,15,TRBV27,TGTGCCAGCAGTTCTGAAGGACAGGGGAAATCACCCCTCCACTTT,CASSSEGQGKSPLHF
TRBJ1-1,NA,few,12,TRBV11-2,TGTGCCAGCAGCCCCCGTTTGACTGAAGCTTTCTTT,CASSPRLTEAFF
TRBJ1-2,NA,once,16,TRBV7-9,TGTGCCAGCAGCTTAGCGGTCTCGACAGTTCACTATGGCTACACCTTC,CASSLAVSTVHYGYTF
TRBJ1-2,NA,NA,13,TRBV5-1,TGCGCCAGCAGCTTAATCAGGGGCTATGGCTACACCTTC,CASSLIRGYGYTF
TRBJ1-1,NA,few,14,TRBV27,TGTGCCAGCACCCCCTCCGGAGCGGGCACTGAAGCTTTCTTT,CASTPSGAGTEAFF
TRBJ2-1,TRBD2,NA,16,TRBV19,TGTGCCAGTAGTATGTATCGACTAGCGGGCTACAATGAGCAGTTCTTC,CASSMYRLAGYNEQFF
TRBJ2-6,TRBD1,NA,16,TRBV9,TGTGCCAGCAGCGCTACAGGGGACTCTGGGGCCAACGTCCTGACTTTC,CASSATGDSGANVLTF
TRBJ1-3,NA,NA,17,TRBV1,TGCACCAGCAGCCAAGATTCCGACAGACAGTCTGGAAACACCATATATTTT,CTSSQDSDRQSGNTIYF
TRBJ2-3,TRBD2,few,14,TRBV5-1,TGCGCCAGCAGCTTGGTTCTGGGCGGGGGAGCGCAGTATTTT,CASSLVLGGGAQYF
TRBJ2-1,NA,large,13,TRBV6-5,TGTGCCAGCACCCTGGGGGGGCAAAGTGAGCAGTTCTTC,CASTLGGQSEQFF
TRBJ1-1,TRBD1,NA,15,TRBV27,TGTGCCAGCAGAAGGGACAGGGGGTTTGAAGTTGAAGCTTTCTTT,CASRRDRGFEVEAFF
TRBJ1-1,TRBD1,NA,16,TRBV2,TGTGCCAGCAGCCGCCTCACCGGGACAGGGGGCTCTGGAGCTTTCTTT,CASSRLTGTGGSGAFF
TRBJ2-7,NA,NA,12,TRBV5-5,TGTGCCAGCAGCTTTGATTTCACCAGCGACTACTTC,CASSFDFTSDYF
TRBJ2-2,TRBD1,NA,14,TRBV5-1,TGCGCCAGCAGCATAGGACAGGTCAACGGGGAGCTGTTTTTT,CASSIGQVNGELFF
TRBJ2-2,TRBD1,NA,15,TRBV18,TGTGCCAGCTCACCACCCGGACAGGGGCCCGGGGAGCTGTTTTTT,CASSPPGQGPGELFF
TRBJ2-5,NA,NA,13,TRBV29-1,TGCAGCGCCCTCCCTTCGTTCCTGCAGGCCCAGTACTTC,CSALPSFLQAQYF
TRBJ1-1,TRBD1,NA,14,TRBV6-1,TGTGCCAGCAGTCTGGGACAGTGGAACACTGAAGCTTTCTTT,CASSLGQWNTEAFF
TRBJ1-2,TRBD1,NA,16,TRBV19,TGTGCCAGTAGTATAGTGGGGACAGGGACTAACTATGGCTACACCTTC,CASSIVGTGTNYGYTF
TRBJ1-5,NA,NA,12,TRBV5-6,TGTGCCAGCAGCTCCGACCGGGGGCCCCAGCATTTT,CASSSDRGPQHF
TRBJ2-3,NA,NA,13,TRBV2,TGTGCCAGCAGCGCCGGACAGACAGATACGCAGTATTTT,CASSAGQTDTQYF
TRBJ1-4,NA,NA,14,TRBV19,TGTGCCAGTAGCCATTACGGGGGTAATGAAAAACTGTTTTTT,CASSHYGGNEKLFF
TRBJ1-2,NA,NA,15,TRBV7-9,TGTGCCAGCAGCCTCGAGGACTGGTCTGAGTATGGCTACACCTTC,CASSLEDWSEYGYTF